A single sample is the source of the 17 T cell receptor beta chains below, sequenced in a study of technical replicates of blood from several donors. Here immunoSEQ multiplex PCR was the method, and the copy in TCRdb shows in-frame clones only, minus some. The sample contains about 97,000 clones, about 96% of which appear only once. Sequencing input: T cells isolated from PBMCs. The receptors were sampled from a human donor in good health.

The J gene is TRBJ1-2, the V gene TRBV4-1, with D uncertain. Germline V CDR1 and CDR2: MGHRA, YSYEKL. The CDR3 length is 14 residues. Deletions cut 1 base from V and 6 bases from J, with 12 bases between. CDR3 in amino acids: CASSQVYSRNGYTF. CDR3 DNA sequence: TGCGCCAGCAGCCAAGTGTACAGCCGAAATGGCTACACCTTC.

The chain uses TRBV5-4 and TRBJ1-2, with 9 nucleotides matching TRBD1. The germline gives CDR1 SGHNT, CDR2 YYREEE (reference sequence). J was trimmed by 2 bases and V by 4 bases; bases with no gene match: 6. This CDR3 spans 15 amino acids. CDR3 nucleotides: TGTGCCAGCAGCGCGGGACAGGGAACCAACTATGGCTACACCTTC. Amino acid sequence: CASSAGQGTNYGYTF.

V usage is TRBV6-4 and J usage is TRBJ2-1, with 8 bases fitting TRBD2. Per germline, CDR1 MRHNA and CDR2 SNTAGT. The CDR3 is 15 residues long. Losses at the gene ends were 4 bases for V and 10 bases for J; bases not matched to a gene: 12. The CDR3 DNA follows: TGTGCCAGCAGTGTTGGGACTAGTCGACGCAAGGAGCAGTTCTTC. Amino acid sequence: CASSVGTSRRKEQFF.

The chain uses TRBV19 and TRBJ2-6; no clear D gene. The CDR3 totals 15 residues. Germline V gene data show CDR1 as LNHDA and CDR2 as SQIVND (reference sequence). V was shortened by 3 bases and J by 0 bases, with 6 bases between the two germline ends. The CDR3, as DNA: TGTGCCAGTAGTATTAGTAGCTCTGGGGCCAACGTCCTGACTTTC. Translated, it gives CASSISSSGANVLTF. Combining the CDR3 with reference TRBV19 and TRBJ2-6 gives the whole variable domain DGGITQSPKYLFRKEGQNVTLSCEQNLNHDAMYWYRQDPGQGLRLIYYSQIVNDFQKGDIAEGYSVSREKKESFPLTVTSAQKNPTAFYLCASSISSSGANVLTFGAGSRLTVL.

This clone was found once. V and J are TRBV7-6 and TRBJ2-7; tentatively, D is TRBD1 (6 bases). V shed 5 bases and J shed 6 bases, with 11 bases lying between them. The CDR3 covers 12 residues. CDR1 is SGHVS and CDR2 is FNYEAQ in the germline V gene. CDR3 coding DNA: TGTGCCAGCAGCCCGGGACAAACCGAGCAGTACTTC. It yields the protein CASSPGQTEQYF.

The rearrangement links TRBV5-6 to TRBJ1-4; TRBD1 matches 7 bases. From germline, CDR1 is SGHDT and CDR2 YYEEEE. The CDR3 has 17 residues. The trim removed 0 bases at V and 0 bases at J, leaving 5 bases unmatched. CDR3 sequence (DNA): TGTGCCAGCAGCTTGGTAGGGACAGCCCCAACTAATGAAAAACTGTTTTTT. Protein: CASSLVGTAPTNEKLFF.

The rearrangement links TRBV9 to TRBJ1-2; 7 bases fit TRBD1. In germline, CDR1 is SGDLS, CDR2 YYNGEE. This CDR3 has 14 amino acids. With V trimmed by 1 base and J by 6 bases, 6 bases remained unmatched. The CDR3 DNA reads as TGTGCCAGCAGCGTAAGTCGACAGGGCAATGGCTACACCTTC. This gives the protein CASSVSRQGNGYTF. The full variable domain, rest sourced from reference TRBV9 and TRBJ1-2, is DSGVTQTPKHLITATGQRVTLRCSPRSGDLSVYWYQQSLDQGLQFLIQYYNGEERAKGNILERFSAQQFPDLHSELNLSSLELGDSALYFCASSVSRQGNGYTFGSGTRLTVV.

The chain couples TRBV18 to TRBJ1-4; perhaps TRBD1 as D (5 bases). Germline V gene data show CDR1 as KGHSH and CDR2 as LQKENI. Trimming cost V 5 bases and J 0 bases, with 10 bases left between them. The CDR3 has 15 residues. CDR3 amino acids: CASSTEQATNEKLFF. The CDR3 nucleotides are TGTGCCAGCTCAACCGAACAGGCAACTAATGAAAAACTGTTTTTT.

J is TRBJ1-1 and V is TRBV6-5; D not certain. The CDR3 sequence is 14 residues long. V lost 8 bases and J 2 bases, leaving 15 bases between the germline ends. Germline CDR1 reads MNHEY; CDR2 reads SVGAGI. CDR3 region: CASRRGSPNTEAFF. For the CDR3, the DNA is TGTGCCAGCCGTCGAGGGTCTCCCAACACTGAAGCTTTCTTT.

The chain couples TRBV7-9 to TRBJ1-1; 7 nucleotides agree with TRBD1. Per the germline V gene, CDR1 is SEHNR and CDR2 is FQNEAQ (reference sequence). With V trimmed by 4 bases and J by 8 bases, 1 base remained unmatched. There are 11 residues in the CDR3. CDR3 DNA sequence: TGTGCCAGCAGCTCGGACAGGGAAGCTTTCTTT. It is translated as CASSSDREAFF.

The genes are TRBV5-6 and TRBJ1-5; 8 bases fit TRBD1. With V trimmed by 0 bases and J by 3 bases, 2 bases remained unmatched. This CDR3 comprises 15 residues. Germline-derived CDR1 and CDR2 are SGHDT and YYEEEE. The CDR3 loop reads CASSLVGQDNQPQHF. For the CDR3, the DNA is TGTGCCAGCAGCTTGGTGGGACAGGACAATCAGCCCCAGCATTTT.

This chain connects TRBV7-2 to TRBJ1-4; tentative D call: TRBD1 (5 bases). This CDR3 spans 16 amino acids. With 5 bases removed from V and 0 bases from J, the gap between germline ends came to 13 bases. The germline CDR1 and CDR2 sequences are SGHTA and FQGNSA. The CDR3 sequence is CASSRNGGATNEKLFF. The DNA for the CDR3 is TGTGCCAGCAGCCGTAACGGGGGTGCAACTAATGAAAAACTGTTTTTT.

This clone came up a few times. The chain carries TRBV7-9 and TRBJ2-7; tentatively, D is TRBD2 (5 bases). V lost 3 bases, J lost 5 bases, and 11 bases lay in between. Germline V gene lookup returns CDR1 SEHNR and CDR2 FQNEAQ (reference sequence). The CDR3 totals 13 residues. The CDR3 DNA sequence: TGTGCCAGCAGCTTCGGAGCGGCCAACGAGCAGTACTTC. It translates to CASSFGAANEQYF.

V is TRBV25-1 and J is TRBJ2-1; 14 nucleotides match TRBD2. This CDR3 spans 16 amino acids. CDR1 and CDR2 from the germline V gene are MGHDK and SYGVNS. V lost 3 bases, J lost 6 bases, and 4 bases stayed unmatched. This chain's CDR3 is CASSDLGLAGANEQFF. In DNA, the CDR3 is TGTGCCAGCAGTGATCTGGGACTAGCGGGAGCCAATGAGCAGTTCTTC. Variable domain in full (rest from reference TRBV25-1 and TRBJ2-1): EADIYQTPRYLVIGTGKKITLECSQTMGHDKMYWYQQDPGMELHLIHYSYGVNSTEKGDLSSESTVSRIRTEHFPLTLESARPSHTSQYLCASSDLGLAGANEQFFGPGTRLTVL.

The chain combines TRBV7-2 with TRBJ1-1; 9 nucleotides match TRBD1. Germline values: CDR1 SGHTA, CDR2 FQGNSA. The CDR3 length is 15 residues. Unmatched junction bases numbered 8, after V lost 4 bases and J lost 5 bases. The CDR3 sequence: CASSSPGTGRTEAFF. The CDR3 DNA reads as TGTGCCAGCAGCTCCCCGGGGACAGGGCGAACTGAAGCTTTCTTT.

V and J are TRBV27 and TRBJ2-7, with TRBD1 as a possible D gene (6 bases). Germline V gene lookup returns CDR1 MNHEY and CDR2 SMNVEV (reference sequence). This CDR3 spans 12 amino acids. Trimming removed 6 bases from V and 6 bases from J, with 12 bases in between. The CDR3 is CASSSTGIEQYF. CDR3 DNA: TGTGCCAGCAGCTCGACAGGCATCGAGCAGTACTTC.

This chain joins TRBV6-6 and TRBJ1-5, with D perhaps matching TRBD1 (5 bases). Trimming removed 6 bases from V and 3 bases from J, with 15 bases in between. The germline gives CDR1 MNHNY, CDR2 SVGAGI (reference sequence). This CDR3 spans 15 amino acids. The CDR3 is CASSPPTGANQPQHF. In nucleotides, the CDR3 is TGTGCCAGCAGCCCTCCAACTGGGGCCAATCAGCCCCAGCATTTT.